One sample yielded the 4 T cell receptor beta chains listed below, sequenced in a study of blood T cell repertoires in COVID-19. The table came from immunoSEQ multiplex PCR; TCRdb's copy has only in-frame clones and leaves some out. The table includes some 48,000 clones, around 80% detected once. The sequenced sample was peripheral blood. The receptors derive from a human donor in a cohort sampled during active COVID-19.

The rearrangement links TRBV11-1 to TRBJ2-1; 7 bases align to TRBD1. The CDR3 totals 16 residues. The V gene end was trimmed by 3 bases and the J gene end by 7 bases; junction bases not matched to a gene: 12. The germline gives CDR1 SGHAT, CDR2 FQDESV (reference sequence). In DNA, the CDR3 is TGTGCCAGCAGCTTTCAGTTGACAGGGCTAGGAAATGAGCAGTTCTTC. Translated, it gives CASSFQLTGLGNEQFF. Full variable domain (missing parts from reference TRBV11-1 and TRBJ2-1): EAEVAQSPRYKITEKSQAVAFWCDPISGHATLYWYRQILGQGPELLVQFQDESVVDDSQLPKDRFSAERLKGVDSTLKIQPAELGDSAMYLCASSFQLTGLGNEQFFGPGTRLTVL.

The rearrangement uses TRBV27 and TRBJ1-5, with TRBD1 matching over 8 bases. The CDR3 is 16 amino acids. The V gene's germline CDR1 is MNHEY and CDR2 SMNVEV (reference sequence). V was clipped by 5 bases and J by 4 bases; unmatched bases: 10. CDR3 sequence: CASSPVTGVGNQPQHF. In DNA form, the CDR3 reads TGTGCCAGCAGTCCGGTGACAGGGGTAGGGAATCAGCCCCAGCATTTT.

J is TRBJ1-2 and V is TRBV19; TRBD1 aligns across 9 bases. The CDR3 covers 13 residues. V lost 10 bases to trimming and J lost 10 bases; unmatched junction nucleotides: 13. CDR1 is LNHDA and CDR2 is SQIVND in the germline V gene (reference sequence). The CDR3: CATSARDRDHYTF. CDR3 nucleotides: TGTGCCACCTCGGCCCGGGACAGGGATCACTACACCTTC.

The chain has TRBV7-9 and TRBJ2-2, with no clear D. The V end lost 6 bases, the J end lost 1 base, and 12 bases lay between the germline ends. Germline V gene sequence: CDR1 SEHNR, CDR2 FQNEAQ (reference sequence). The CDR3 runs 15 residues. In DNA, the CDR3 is TGTGCCAGCAGGCCTTCAGTGGTGAACACCGGGGAGCTGTTTTTT. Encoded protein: CASRPSVVNTGELFF. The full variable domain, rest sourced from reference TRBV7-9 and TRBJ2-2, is DTGVSQNPRHKITKRGQNVTFRCDPISEHNRLYWYRQTLGQGPEFLTYFQNEAQLEKSRLLSDRFSAERPKGSFSTLEIQRTEQGDSAMYLCASRPSVVNTGELFFGEGSRLTVL.